A selection of T cell receptor beta chains follows, all from one sample in a study of T cells in Graves' hyperthyroidism and ophthalmopathy. TCRdb reprocessed the multiplex PCR reads with MiXCR, giving one entry per CDR3 protein. The top ten clones hold around 17% of a sample with more than 500,000 distinct CDR3 sequences, about half of them seen once. Sequenced sample: peripheral blood or thyroid tissue (not recorded which). These receptors all stem from an adult woman with Graves' disease, either hyperthyroidism or ophthalmopathy (not recorded which). CDR3s include the opening cysteine and the closing phenylalanine or tryptophan. Fields, in order: V gene, J gene, CDR3 protein.

>TRBV29-1|TRBJ1-2
CSVAGQIYGYTF
>TRBV6-1|TRBJ2-7
CASSEAGGSAYEQYF
>TRBV19|TRBJ1-3
CASGRTPFGNTIYF
>TRBV29-1|TRBJ2-5
CSVEDGQVNGETQYF
>TRBV12-3/TRBV12-4|TRBJ2-5
CASSWQEGRTQYF
>TRBV29-1|TRBJ1-1
CSVVSWNTEAFF
>TRBV6-1|TRBJ2-1
CATSQQVQRNEQFF
>TRBV6-5|TRBJ1-5
CASSYSAGSDQPQHF
>TRBV2|TRBJ1-5
CASRTGPAQPQHF
>TRBV14|TRBJ2-7
CASSQGYRDTYEQYF
>TRBV28|TRBJ2-7
CASSLITNNEQYF
>TRBV4-1|TRBJ1-2
CASSRGGARQGQRYGYTF
>TRBV15|TRBJ1-1
CATSGRDRVMNTEAFF
>TRBV20-1|TRBJ1-5
CSLYVGNQPQHF
>TRBV7-8|TRBJ1-3
CASSLMLTRRVGNTIYF
>TRBV20-1|TRBJ1-1
CSASRGDTEAFF
>TRBV6-6|TRBJ2-7
CASQVINSGSHEQYF
>TRBV6-2/TRBV6-3|TRBJ1-5
CASSFTGGGAQPQHF
>TRBV7-9|TRBJ1-1
CASSLASGHWNTEAFF
>TRBV7-2|TRBJ1-5
CASSLLQGLQHF
>TRBV5-6|TRBJ1-1
CASSNTGANTEAFF
>TRBV12-3/TRBV12-4|TRBJ2-5
CASTPVVAGGGETQYF
>TRBV6-5|TRBJ1-5
CASSYTGAVGQGQGQPQHF
>TRBV7-9|TRBJ2-6
CASKPRGTSGANVLTF
>TRBV5-1|TRBJ2-3
CASSLGEGLMGYF
>TRBV15|TRBJ2-5
CATSTGTIPRWTQYF
>TRBV7-9|TRBJ1-1
CASSQDGGVTEAFF
>TRBV12-3/TRBV12-4|TRBJ2-7
CASSFSGTVAYEQYF